This T cell receptor (beta chain) was sequenced during a study of T-cell reconstitution after alpha-beta-depleted transplantation in children. Researchers prepared the TCRbeta library using unique molecular identifiers, the study reports. TCRdb redid the calling of the PCR reads with MiXCR, one entry per CDR3 protein. The sample has roughly 500,000 distinct CDR3 sequences, around 13% seen once. This clonotype came up many times. This CDR3 has 12 amino acids. Trimming left V 5 bases short and J 6 bases short, with 11 bases between. Germline CDR1 reads MGHDK; CDR2 reads SYGVNS. Sequences were derived from PBMCs from the stem cell graft donor, sampled from the stem cell graft. The chain is built from TRBV25-1 and TRBJ2-7; no clear D gene. The sequence was obtained from a human donor who donated a stem cell graft to a child with combined immunodeficiency. In nucleotides, the CDR3 is TGTGCCAGCAGTTTTTGGCAGGCCGAGCAGTACTTC. Translated, it gives CASSFWQAEQYF.